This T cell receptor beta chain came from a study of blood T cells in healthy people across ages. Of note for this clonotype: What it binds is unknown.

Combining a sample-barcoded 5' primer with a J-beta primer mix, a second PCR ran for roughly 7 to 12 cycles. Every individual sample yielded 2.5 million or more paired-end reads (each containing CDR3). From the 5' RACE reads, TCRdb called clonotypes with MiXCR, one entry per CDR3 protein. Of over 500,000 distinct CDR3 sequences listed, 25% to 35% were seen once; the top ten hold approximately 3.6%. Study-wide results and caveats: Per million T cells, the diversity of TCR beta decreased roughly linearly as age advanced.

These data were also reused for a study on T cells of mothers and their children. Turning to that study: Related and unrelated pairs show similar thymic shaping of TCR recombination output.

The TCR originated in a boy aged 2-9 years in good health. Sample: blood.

CDR3 protein: CASSVDEGSPYEQYF. DNA for the CDR3: TGTGCCAGCAGCGTAGACGAGGGGAGCCCCTACGAGCAGTACTTC. The chain couples TRBV9 to TRBJ2-7; D may correspond to TRBD1 or TRBD2 (5 bases each). The CDR3 loop spans 15 amino acids. Per germline, CDR1 SGDLS and CDR2 YYNGEE. Trimming removed 0 bases at V and 2 bases at J, with 12 bases between.